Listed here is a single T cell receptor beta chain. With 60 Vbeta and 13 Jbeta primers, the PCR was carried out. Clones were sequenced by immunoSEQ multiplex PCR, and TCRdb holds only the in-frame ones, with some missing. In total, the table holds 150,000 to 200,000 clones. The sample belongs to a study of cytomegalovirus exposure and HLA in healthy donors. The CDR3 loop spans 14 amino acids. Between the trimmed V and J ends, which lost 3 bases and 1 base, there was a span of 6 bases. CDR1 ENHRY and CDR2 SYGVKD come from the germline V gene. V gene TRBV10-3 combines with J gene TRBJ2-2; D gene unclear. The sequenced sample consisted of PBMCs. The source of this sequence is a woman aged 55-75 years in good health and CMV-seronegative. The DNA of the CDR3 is TGTGCCATCAGTGATAACTGGAACACCGGGGAGCTGTTTTTT. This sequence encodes CAISDNWNTGELFF.